These 30 T cell receptor beta chains came from one sample sequenced in a study of lymphopenia after photon versus proton radiotherapy (dated by TCRdb to between 2018 and 2021). Receptors were amplified or captured by the immunoSEQ multiplex PCR assay. This immuneACCESS table, as held by TCRdb, lists in-frame sequences with V and J called but not all clones. Of the missing ones, under half trace to an unresolved V gene in checked studies; the others have no known cause. For this sample there are tens of thousands of clones; around 90% appear just once. Approximately 2.9% of the sample is taken by the ten largest. This material consisted of peripheral blood, taken from a patient treated with photon-based radiotherapy. These receptors all stem from a woman in her seventies with pancreatic cancer.

The chain recombines TRBV5-6 with TRBJ2-2; tentatively, D is TRBD2 (6 bases). CDR3 length equals 15 residues. V lost 0 bases, J lost 3 bases, and 9 bases lay in between. Germline V gives CDR1 SGHDT, CDR2 YYEEEE. CDR3 sequence: CASSLVGEDTGELFF. CDR3 DNA sequence: TGTGCCAGCAGCTTGGTCGGGGAGGACACCGGGGAGCTGTTTTTT.

This clone was seen a single time. The chain carries TRBV2 and TRBJ2-7; D is unclear. CDR3 length: 14 residues. Germline V lookup: CDR1 SNHLY, CDR2 FYNNEI. The V end was cut by 9 bases, the J end by 2 bases, with 17 bases between. Here the CDR3 DNA reads TGTGCCAGTACCCCCTTCTATCCTACCTACGAGCAGTACTTC. It encodes CASTPFYPTYEQYF.

The DNA of the CDR3 is TGTGCCAGCAGCCAAGCCCCCCCAGGTTACCAAGAGACCCAGTACTTC. Translation: CASSQAPPGYQETQYF. This chain joins TRBV4-2 and TRBJ2-5; D is ambiguous. V shed 1 base and J shed 0 bases, with 12 bases lying between them. Germline CDR1 reads LGHNA; CDR2 reads YNFKEQ. The CDR3 contains 16 residues.

The chain recombines TRBV5-1 with TRBJ1-2, with 8 bases that match TRBD1. This CDR3 contains 13 residues. Germline V gives CDR1 SGHRS, CDR2 YFSETQ. Unmatched junction bases numbered 1, after V lost 3 bases and J lost 3 bases. Here the CDR3 reads CASSSTGDYGYTF. CDR3 DNA sequence: TGCGCCAGCAGCTCGACAGGGGACTATGGCTACACCTTC.

The chain has TRBV7-5 and TRBJ2-2; TRBD2, the table's D call, was not compared with the DNA. TRBV7-5 is flagged as a pseudogene. The CDR3 sequence is 17 residues long. In DNA form, the CDR3 reads TGTGCCAGAAGGGAAGGGATACTAGCGGGAGGGCCCGGGGAGCTGTTTTTT. As protein: CARREGILAGGPGELFF.

The chain employs TRBV7-2 and TRBJ2-7; 9 nucleotides match TRBD2. Germline V gene data show CDR1 as SGHTA and CDR2 as FQGNSA. Trimming took 5 bases from V and 7 from J; bases not matched to a gene: 18. CDR3 length equals 17 residues. The CDR3 reads CASSQTASSGNLGEQYF. In DNA, the CDR3 is TGTGCCAGCAGCCAAACAGCATCTAGCGGGAATTTAGGAGAGCAGTACTTC.

The chain is built from TRBV5-5 and TRBJ1-2; no clear D. Trimming pared 0 bases from V and 5 bases from J, leaving 14 bases between. Germline V gene lookup returns CDR1 SGHKS and CDR2 YYEKEE (reference sequence). The CDR3 has 15 residues. CDR3 sequence: CASSLDRGRFYGYTF. The DNA of the CDR3 is TGTGCCAGCAGCTTGGATCGAGGCAGATTTTATGGCTACACCTTC.

The V and J genes are TRBV9 and TRBJ2-5; 9 bases fit TRBD2. The J call may be mistaken, given a closer DNA end match to TRBJ2-7. The CDR3 spans 14 residues. Looked up from germline, CDR1 is SGDLS and CDR2 is YYNGEE. CDR3 residues: CASSDLAGSYEQYF. CDR3 in DNA: TGTGCCAGCAGTGATCTAGCGGGGTCTTACGAGCAGTACTTC.

The chain combines TRBV19 with TRBJ1-1, with a possible D match to TRBD1 (5 bases). V was clipped by 6 bases and J by 1 base, with 15 bases between them. Germline assignment: CDR1 LNHDA and CDR2 SQIVND (reference sequence). The CDR3 sequence is 15 residues long. CDR3 sequence: CASRDRGRANTEAFF. CDR3 bases: TGTGCCAGTAGGGACCGGGGCAGGGCGAACACTGAAGCTTTCTTT.

J is TRBJ2-1 and V is TRBV6-5, with TRBD1 as a possible D gene (6 bases). This CDR3 spans 14 amino acids. Trimming removed 4 bases from V and 6 bases from J, with 13 bases in between. From germline, CDR1 is MNHEY and CDR2 SVGAGI. The CDR3 region is CASSSYRDSNEQFF. CDR3 sequence (DNA): TGTGCCAGCAGTTCGTACAGGGATTCCAATGAGCAGTTCTTC.

The chain has TRBV11-3 and TRBJ2-1; 7 positions match TRBD1. CDR3 length equals 13 residues. The trim removed 4 bases at V and 9 bases at J, leaving 6 bases unmatched. Germline-derived CDR1 and CDR2 are SGHNT and YENEEA. The CDR3 sequence: CASSSTGAGEQFF. The CDR3 nucleotides are TGTGCCAGCAGCTCCACAGGGGCCGGTGAGCAGTTCTTC.

The table lists this clone with a few counts. The chain recombines TRBV10-3 with TRBJ1-2, with 8 bases fitting TRBD1. This CDR3 comprises 15 residues. J lost 3 bases, V lost 1 base, and 4 bases had no gene match. Germline CDR1 reads ENHRY; CDR2 reads SYGVKD. The DNA of the CDR3 is TGTGCCATCAGTGAGTACAGGGGGAGTCACTATGGCTACACCTTC. Protein product: CAISEYRGSHYGYTF.

The chain is built from TRBV5-4 and TRBJ2-6; tentatively, D is TRBD2 (5 bases). From germline, CDR1 is SGHNT and CDR2 YYREEE (reference sequence). The CDR3 runs to 17 residues. Between the trimmed V and J ends, which lost 4 bases and 0 bases, there was a span of 14 bases. The CDR3 reads CASSPKTGSSGANVLTF. Written as DNA, the CDR3 is TGTGCCAGCAGCCCCAAAACGGGGTCCTCTGGGGCCAACGTCCTGACTTTC.

The chain links TRBV7-2 to TRBJ1-5; no clear D gene. The CDR3 length is 13 residues. Trimming removed 1 base at V and 6 bases at J, with 7 bases between. The germline gives CDR1 SGHTA, CDR2 FQGNSA. CDR3 protein: CASSLDGIQPQHF. CDR3 nucleotides: TGTGCCAGCAGCTTAGATGGGATTCAGCCCCAGCATTTT. Combining the CDR3 with reference TRBV7-2 and TRBJ1-5 gives the whole variable domain GAGVSQSPSNKVTEKGKDVELRCDPISGHTALYWYRQSLGQGLEFLIYFQGNSAPDKSGLPSDRFSAERTGGSVSTLTIQRTQQEDSAVYLCASSLDGIQPQHFGDGTRLSIL.

The gene calls are TRBV18 and TRBJ1-4; TRBD1 matches at 7 bases. Germline lookup yields CDR1 KGHSH and CDR2 LQKENI. This CDR3 is 14 amino acids long. J was trimmed by 8 bases and V by 5 bases; bases with no gene match: 8. The CDR3 sequence is CASSSTGEGEKLFF. Here the CDR3 DNA reads TGTGCCAGCTCATCAACAGGGGAAGGGGAAAAACTGTTTTTT.

This chain uses TRBV20-1 with TRBJ1-1; D is unresolved. The V end was cut by 6 bases, the J end by 0 bases, with 2 bases between. Germline values: CDR1 DFQATT, CDR2 SNEGSKA (reference sequence). This CDR3 is built from 10 residues. The CDR3 DNA reads as TGCAGTGCCTTGAACACTGAAGCTTTCTTT. Translating it yields CSALNTEAFF.

J is TRBJ1-3 and V is TRBV7-9; TRBD1 is a possible D gene (6 bases). The V gene's germline CDR1 is SEHNR and CDR2 FQNEAQ (reference sequence). Trimming pared 3 bases from V and 0 bases from J, leaving 12 bases between. The CDR3 runs to 16 residues. CDR3 protein: CASSFPTGYSGNTIYF. CDR3 nucleotides: TGTGCCAGCAGCTTCCCGACAGGCTACTCTGGAAACACCATATATTTT.

The chain recombines TRBV6-5 with TRBJ2-1, with 8 bases matching TRBD2. The CDR3 has 15 amino acids. CDR1 is MNHEY, CDR2 SVGAGI, per germline. V lost 5 bases and J lost 0; bases outside the gene matches: 3. DNA for the CDR3: TGTGCCAGCAGTCAAAGCGGGAGCTCCTACAATGAGCAGTTCTTC. Encoded protein: CASSQSGSSYNEQFF.

The chain has TRBV6-1 and TRBJ1-2; D unclear. Germline V gives CDR1 MNHNS, CDR2 SASEGT. CDR3 length: 12 residues. Trimming shortened V by 2 bases and J by 5 bases, and 6 bases separated the two germline ends. The CDR3 here is CASSELQYGYTF. CDR3 DNA: TGTGCCAGCAGTGAACTACAGTATGGCTACACCTTC.

The chain couples TRBV21-1 to TRBJ2-7. TRBV21-1 corresponds to a pseudogene. The CDR3 is 14 residues long. The CDR3 spells CASRPGEGPYEQYF. CDR3 nucleotide sequence: TGTGCCAGCAGGCCCGGCGAGGGGCCCTACGAGCAGTACTTC.

The chain carries TRBV2 and TRBJ2-6; no clear D. Trimming removed 7 bases at V and 4 bases at J, with 14 bases between. This CDR3 is 15 amino acids long. Germline CDR1 is SNHLY and CDR2 is FYNNEI. The CDR3 DNA reads TGTGCCAGCATTCGGTTACCCGCAGGGGCCAACGTCCTGACTTTC. Its translation is CASIRLPAGANVLTF.

This sequence joins TRBV28 and TRBJ1-4, with TRBD1 identical over 7 bases. The J segment lost 5 bases and the V segment lost 6 bases, leaving 12 bases of the junction unmatched. The CDR3 is 16 amino acids. Germline V lookup: CDR1 MDHEN, CDR2 SYDVKM. The CDR3 DNA follows: TGTGCCAGCAGCAATCCTGACAGGGAGAGGAATGAAAAACTGTTTTTT. Its translation: CASSNPDRERNEKLFF.

This chain uses TRBV18 with TRBJ2-2, with D possibly matching TRBD2 (5 bases). Trimming removed 2 bases at V and 4 bases at J, with 14 bases between. CDR1 is KGHSH and CDR2 is LQKENI in the germline V gene. CDR3 length: 16 residues. The CDR3 DNA follows: TGTGCCAGCTCACCAATGCTAGCCGAAACCACCGGGGAGCTGTTTTTT. Translation gives CASSPMLAETTGELFF.

The chain joins TRBV7-2 to TRBJ2-1; the match to TRBD2 covers 13 bases. Germline CDR1 reads SGHTA; CDR2 reads FQGNSA. V trimming: 5 bases; J trimming: 7 bases; junction bases outside the gene matches: 5. This CDR3 comprises 15 residues. DNA of the CDR3: TGTGCCAGCAGCCAGGGACTAGCGGGAACGAATGAGCAGTTCTTC. Amino acids: CASSQGLAGTNEQFF.

V usage is TRBV28 and J usage is TRBJ2-7, with a weak D call TRBD2 (5 bases). Trimming took off 3 bases at V and 2 bases at J, with 23 bases between the two ends. The CDR3 covers 18 residues. From germline, CDR1 is MDHEN and CDR2 SYDVKM. The CDR3 here is CASSFPRQLLGRPYEQYF. In DNA form, the CDR3 reads TGTGCCAGCAGTTTCCCTCGCCAGTTACTAGGTCGGCCCTACGAGCAGTACTTC.

CDR3 sequence: CASSESWEPGQKTTYEQYF. The DNA for the CDR3 is TGCGCCAGCAGTGAGTCGTGGGAACCGGGACAGAAGACTACCTACGAGCAGTACTTC. The gene calls are TRBV10-2 and TRBJ2-7, with 7 bases fitting TRBD1. Germline V gives CDR1 WSHSY, CDR2 SAAADI. V was pared by 0 bases and J by 2 bases, with 16 bases of the junction left unmatched. There are 19 residues in the CDR3.

The V gene is TRBV19, the J gene TRBJ2-7, with 9 bases that match TRBD2. The V and J ends lost 7 bases and 5 bases, in that order; junction bases with no gene match: 12. CDR1 LNHDA and CDR2 SQIVND come from the germline V gene (reference sequence). This CDR3 comprises 15 residues. The CDR3 coding sequence is TGTGCCAGTACCTTAGGGGGTAGCGGGAGCGACGAGCAGTACTTC. It specifies CASTLGGSGSDEQYF. Combining the CDR3 with reference TRBV19 and TRBJ2-7 gives the whole variable domain DGGITQSPKYLFRKEGQNVTLSCEQNLNHDAMYWYRQDPGQGLRLIYYSQIVNDFQKGDIAEGYSVSREKKESFPLTVTSAQKNPTAFYLCASTLGGSGSDEQYFGPGTRLTVT.

V is TRBV6-6 and J is TRBJ2-7; no clear D. The CDR3 is 15 amino acids. V lost 5 bases and J 1 base, leaving 15 bases between the germline ends. From germline, CDR1 is MNHNY and CDR2 SVGAGI (reference sequence). Here the CDR3 DNA reads TGTGCCAGCAGTCCCGTTGCAGGACCGTCCTACGAGCAGTACTTC. Translated: CASSPVAGPSYEQYF.

Only one count was recorded for this clone. V usage is TRBV27 and J usage is TRBJ1-2; 7 bases line up with TRBD1. CDR1 is MNHEY, CDR2 SMNVEV, per germline (reference sequence). The trim removed 4 bases at V and 4 bases at J, leaving 9 bases unmatched. The CDR3 contains 15 residues. CDR3 in DNA: TGTGCCAGCAGTTCACTGCAGGGGGGGCTCTATGGCTACACCTTC. This translates into CASSSLQGGLYGYTF.

This chain connects TRBV30 to TRBJ2-1, with D perhaps matching TRBD2 (5 bases). CDR1 and CDR2 from the germline V gene are GTSNPN and SVGIG (reference sequence). V lost 6 bases and J 0 bases, leaving 24 bases between the germline ends. The CDR3 sequence is 18 residues long. Here the CDR3 reads CACSRETFNPSSYNEQFF. CDR3 DNA: TGTGCCTGCTCTAGGGAGACCTTCAACCCAAGCTCCTACAATGAGCAGTTCTTC.